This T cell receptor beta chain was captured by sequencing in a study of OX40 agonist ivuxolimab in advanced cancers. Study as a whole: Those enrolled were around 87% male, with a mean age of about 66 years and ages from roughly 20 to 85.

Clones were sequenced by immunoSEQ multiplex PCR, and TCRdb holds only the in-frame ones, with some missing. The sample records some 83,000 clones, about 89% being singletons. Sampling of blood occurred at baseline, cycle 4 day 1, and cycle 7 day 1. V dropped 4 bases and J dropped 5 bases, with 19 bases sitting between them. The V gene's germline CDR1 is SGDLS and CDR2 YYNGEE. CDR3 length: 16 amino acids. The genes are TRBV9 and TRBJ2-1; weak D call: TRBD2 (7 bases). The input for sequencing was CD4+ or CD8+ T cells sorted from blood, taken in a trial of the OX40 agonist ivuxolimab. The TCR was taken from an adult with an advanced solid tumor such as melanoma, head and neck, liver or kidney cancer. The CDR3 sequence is CASSHLAGAGNNEQFF. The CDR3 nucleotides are TGTGCCAGCAGCCACCTCGCGGGGGCCGGAAACAATGAGCAGTTCTTC.